These 6 T cell receptor beta chains share one sample of origin, sequenced in a study of T cell changes during pregnancy in multiple sclerosis. TCRdb keeps only in-frame clones here, not all; method: immunoSEQ multiplex PCR. The table has 100,000 to 150,000 clones, about 93% seen once. Sequencing was performed on peripheral blood, taken before pregnancy. The receptors were sampled from a female donor with multiple sclerosis, enrolled in a pregnancy study.

The chain couples TRBV30 to TRBJ2-7, with D possibly being TRBD1 (5 bases). Germline V gene sequence: CDR1 GTSNPN, CDR2 SVGIG (reference sequence). Between the trimmed V and J ends, which lost 0 bases and 11 bases, there was a span of 17 bases. CDR3 length: 13 residues. CDR3 nucleotides: TGTGCCTGGAGTGTACAGGCAGGGCATAATAAGTACTTC. This codes for CAWSVQAGHNKYF. Full variable domain (remainder filled in from reference TRBV30 and TRBJ2-7): SQTIHQWPATLVQPVGSPLSLECTVEGTSNPNLYWYRQAAGRGLQLLFYSVGIGQISSEVPQNLSASRPQDRQFILSSKKLLLSDSGFYLCAWSVQAGHNKYFGPGTRLTVT.

The count of this clone is one. V is TRBV6-4 and J is TRBJ2-7; possibly TRBD2 for D (5 bases). Per the germline V gene, CDR1 is MRHNA and CDR2 is SNTAGT. This CDR3 is 20 amino acids long. The V gene lost 0 bases and the J gene lost 0 bases, with 24 bases spanning the gap. CDR3 sequence (DNA): TGTGCCAGCAGTGACTCGAATCTAGCTTGGAGGCGGCTATTCTCCTACGAGCAGTACTTC. Protein sequence: CASSDSNLAWRRLFSYEQYF.

The V call is TRBV7-9, the J call TRBJ2-5; D is possibly TRBD1 (5 bases). V shed 3 bases and J shed 5 bases, with 13 bases lying between them. Germline lookup yields CDR1 SEHNR and CDR2 FQNEAQ (reference sequence). This CDR3 comprises 14 residues. CDR3 loop: CASSFPGIWETQYF. CDR3 nucleotide sequence: TGTGCCAGCAGCTTTCCAGGGATTTGGGAGACCCAGTACTTC. The variable domain in full, completed from reference TRBV7-9 and TRBJ2-5, reads DTGVSQNPRHKITKRGQNVTFRCDPISEHNRLYWYRQTLGQGPEFLTYFQNEAQLEKSRLLSDRFSAERPKGSFSTLEIQRTEQGDSAMYLCASSFPGIWETQYFGPGTRLLVL.

This clone has only one observation. The V gene is TRBV5-1, the J gene TRBJ2-2; perhaps TRBD1 as D (6 bases). The germline V and J ends were trimmed by 2 bases and 1 base, with 9 bases remaining between them. This CDR3 is built from 15 residues. Germline V gives CDR1 SGHRS, CDR2 YFSETQ. The CDR3 coding sequence is TGCGCCAGCAGCTTAATGACAGGGAACACCGGGGAGCTGTTTTTT. This translates into CASSLMTGNTGELFF.

The V and J genes are TRBV6-6 and TRBJ2-5, with D perhaps TRBD1 (5 bases). Germline V CDR1 and CDR2: MNHNY, SVGAGI (reference sequence). V was cut by 3 bases and J by 9 bases, with 20 bases left in between. The CDR3 runs to 15 residues. The CDR3 coding sequence is TGTGCCAGCAGTTATCTCAGGGAATTAAAGTGGTCCCAGTACTTC. Translation: CASSYLRELKWSQYF.

V gene TRBV25-1 combines with J gene TRBJ1-2; 7 nucleotides line up with TRBD1. The germline gives CDR1 MGHDK, CDR2 SYGVNS. The CDR3 covers 14 residues. J was trimmed by 4 bases and V by 2 bases; bases with no gene match: 4. In DNA form, the CDR3 reads TGTGCCAGCAGTGAAACAGGGGATGTCTATGGCTACACCTTC. This encodes CASSETGDVYGYTF.